Presented here are 18 T cell receptor beta chains from one specimen sequenced in a study of shared clonotypes between healthy human individuals. The protocol was immunoSEQ multiplex PCR, while the TCRdb copy is restricted to in-frame clones and leaves out a portion. The sample contains 1,500,000 or so clones, around 98.5% of which appear only once. Input material: naive CD4+ T cells sorted from blood. As for subset: CD45RA+ positively selected. The receptors derive from a man aged 25-45 years in good health.

The chain joins TRBV2 to TRBJ1-5, with unresolved D. Trimming removed 4 bases from V and 2 bases from J, with 12 bases in between. There are 15 residues in the CDR3. CDR1 is SNHLY and CDR2 is FYNNEI in the germline V gene. CDR3 DNA: TGTGCCAGCAGTGTCGAGGGTCTGGGCAATCAGCCCCAGCATTTT. It encodes CASSVEGLGNQPQHF.

V gene TRBV7-9 combines with J gene TRBJ2-7; D may be TRBD1 (6 bases). The CDR3 runs 13 residues. Deletions cut 5 bases from V and 1 base from J, with 9 bases between. Looked up from germline, CDR1 is SEHNR and CDR2 is FQNEAQ (reference sequence). The chain's CDR3 is CASSKTGSYEQYF. The CDR3 DNA sequence: TGTGCCAGCAGCAAGACAGGTTCCTACGAGCAGTACTTC.

The CDR3 sequence is CASSIAVLSYNEQFF. The CDR3 DNA follows: TGTGCCAGCAGCATAGCGGTTTTATCCTACAATGAGCAGTTCTTC. J is TRBJ2-1 and V is TRBV9; D is perhaps TRBD2 (6 bases). Between the trimmed V and J ends, which lost 4 bases and 1 base, there was a span of 12 bases. The germline V gene has CDR1 SGDLS and CDR2 YYNGEE. The CDR3 totals 15 residues.

This clone was observed once. The chain employs TRBV7-2 and TRBJ2-7; D uncertain. V was shortened by 1 base and J by 1 base, with 8 bases between the two germline ends. There are 14 residues in the CDR3. From germline, CDR1 is SGHTA and CDR2 FQGNSA. This CDR3 is CASSLEVGSYEQYF. The CDR3 DNA is TGTGCCAGCAGCTTAGAGGTCGGGTCCTACGAGCAGTACTTC.

In DNA, the CDR3 is TGTGCCAGCAGTCTAGTGGGGGGGAACGATCAGCCCCAGCATTTT. Amino acids: CASSLVGGNDQPQHF. This chain uses TRBV5-5 with TRBJ1-5, with D tentatively TRBD1 (5 bases). Germline loops: CDR1 SGHKS, CDR2 YYEKEE (reference sequence). The length of the CDR3 is 15 residues. V lost 5 bases, J lost 5 bases, and 17 bases lay in between.

J is TRBJ2-1 and V is TRBV7-2; 7 nucleotides match TRBD1. Germline values: CDR1 SGHTA, CDR2 FQGNSA. J gave up 9 bases and V 3 bases, and 5 bases lay outside the gene matches. This CDR3 contains 13 residues. CDR3 coding DNA: TGTGCCAGCAGCTTGTCACAGGGGCCTGAGCAGTTCTTC. Translated, it gives CASSLSQGPEQFF.

The rearrangement links TRBV6-1 to TRBJ1-1; D uncertain. Germline V gene data show CDR1 as MNHNS and CDR2 as SASEGT. The CDR3 has 14 residues. V was shortened by 7 bases and J by 5 bases, with 17 bases between the two germline ends. As DNA, the CDR3 is TGTGCCAGCATCGTGAAGGACCCTAGGACTGAAGCTTTCTTT. Encoded protein: CASIVKDPRTEAFF.

The chain joins TRBV10-2 to TRBJ1-1; D not certain. The CDR3 consists of 13 residues. V was cut by 5 bases and J by 3 bases, with 10 bases left in between. Germline V gene lookup returns CDR1 WSHSY and CDR2 SAAADI. CDR3 amino acids: CASSKDGHTEAFF. CDR3 DNA: TGCGCCAGCAGTAAGGATGGGCACACTGAAGCTTTCTTT.

This chain uses TRBV6-5 with TRBJ2-2; tentative D call: TRBD1 (6 bases). The CDR3 runs to 15 residues. The germline V and J ends were trimmed by 3 bases and 5 bases, with 13 bases remaining between them. Germline lookup yields CDR1 MNHEY and CDR2 SVGAGI. The CDR3, as DNA: TGTGCCAGCAGTTATACGCAGGGGTCAACCGGGGAGCTGTTTTTT. Its protein is CASSYTQGSTGELFF.

The V and J genes are TRBV4-1 and TRBJ2-3, with TRBD2 matching 7 bases. This CDR3 region has 14 residues. Germline V gene data show CDR1 as MGHRA and CDR2 as YSYEKL. With V trimmed by 4 bases and J by 2 bases, 3 bases remained unmatched. The CDR3 loop is CASSLAGATDTQYF. The CDR3 DNA follows: TGCGCCAGCAGCCTGGCGGGAGCCACAGATACGCAGTATTTT.

Points on this clone: Other nucleotide sequences in the sample specify the same CDR3. The chain recombines TRBV29-1 with TRBJ2-3; 7 nucleotides line up with TRBD2. The CDR3 is made up of 12 amino acids. Looked up from germline, CDR1 is SQVTM and CDR2 is ANQGSEA. J gave up 1 base and V 6 bases, and 1 base lay outside the gene matches. CDR3 residues: CSVTSGTDTQYF. In nucleotides, the CDR3 is TGCAGCGTCACTAGCGGCACAGATACGCAGTATTTT.

The rearrangement uses TRBV5-5 and TRBJ2-7; 9 bases map to TRBD1. The CDR3 is made up of 13 amino acids. The V gene's germline CDR1 is SGHKS and CDR2 YYEKEE (reference sequence). V was pared by 5 bases and J by 5 bases, with 5 bases of the junction left unmatched. CDR3 coding DNA: TGTGCCAGCAGACGCACAGGGGGCGACGAGCAGTACTTC. It is translated as CASRRTGGDEQYF.

V is TRBV4-1 and J is TRBJ2-3, with no clear D. The CDR3 length is 11 residues. Trimming shortened V by 4 bases and J by 6 bases, and 5 bases separated the two germline ends. Germline V lookup: CDR1 MGHRA, CDR2 YSYEKL. The chain's CDR3 is CASSRHDTQYF. As DNA, the CDR3 is TGCGCCAGCAGCCGTCATGATACGCAGTATTTT.

The chain carries TRBV5-5 and TRBJ2-5, with 7 bases fitting TRBD1. Per the germline V gene, CDR1 is SGHKS and CDR2 is YYEKEE (reference sequence). The CDR3 has 15 amino acids. The ends lost 0 bases at V and 4 bases at J; junction bases unmatched: 6. The CDR3 here is CASSLGVRGRETQYF. DNA of the CDR3: TGTGCCAGCAGCTTGGGAGTAAGGGGGCGAGAGACCCAGTACTTC.

V and J are TRBV27 and TRBJ1-2; 9 bases line up with TRBD1. CDR3 length: 15 amino acids. After removal of 9 bases from V and 0 bases from J, the junction contained 8 bases not matched to a gene. Germline CDR1 is MNHEY and CDR2 is SMNVEV (reference sequence). CDR3 loop: CASSGQGLANYGYTF. The DNA of the CDR3 is TGTGCCAGTAGTGGACAGGGGCTAGCTAACTATGGCTACACCTTC.

The genes are TRBV18 and TRBJ1-5; D might be TRBD1 (6 bases). Germline V gene lookup returns CDR1 KGHSH and CDR2 LQKENI. The CDR3 covers 18 residues. V was pared by 4 bases and J by 0 bases, with 19 bases between. This CDR3 is CASSQQGITQYSNQPQHF. CDR3 DNA: TGTGCCAGCTCACAACAGGGCATAACGCAATATAGCAATCAGCCCCAGCATTTT.

This chain uses TRBV6-1 with TRBJ2-7, with D possibly matching TRBD1 (6 bases). The germline V and J ends were trimmed by 4 bases and 4 bases, with 11 bases remaining between them. This CDR3 comprises 13 residues. Germline CDR1 is MNHNS and CDR2 is SASEGT. The CDR3 here is CASSGRGRYEQYF. The CDR3 nucleotides are TGTGCCAGCAGTGGCAGGGGTCGGTACGAGCAGTACTTC.

This sequence joins TRBV19 and TRBJ1-1, with D uncertain. Germline V gene lookup returns CDR1 LNHDA and CDR2 SQIVND (reference sequence). The CDR3 spans 13 residues. The V and J ends lost 11 bases and 1 base respectively, with 14 bases between them. As DNA, the CDR3 is TGTGCCGCCGGGTGGGGAGCGAACACTGAAGCTTTCTTT. Translation: CAAGWGANTEAFF. The whole variable domain, filled in from reference TRBV19 and TRBJ1-1, reads DGGITQSPKYLFRKEGQNVTLSCEQNLNHDAMYWYRQDPGQGLRLIYYSQIVNDFQKGDIAEGYSVSREKKESFPLTVTSAQKNPTAFYLCAAGWGANTEAFFGQGTRLTVV.